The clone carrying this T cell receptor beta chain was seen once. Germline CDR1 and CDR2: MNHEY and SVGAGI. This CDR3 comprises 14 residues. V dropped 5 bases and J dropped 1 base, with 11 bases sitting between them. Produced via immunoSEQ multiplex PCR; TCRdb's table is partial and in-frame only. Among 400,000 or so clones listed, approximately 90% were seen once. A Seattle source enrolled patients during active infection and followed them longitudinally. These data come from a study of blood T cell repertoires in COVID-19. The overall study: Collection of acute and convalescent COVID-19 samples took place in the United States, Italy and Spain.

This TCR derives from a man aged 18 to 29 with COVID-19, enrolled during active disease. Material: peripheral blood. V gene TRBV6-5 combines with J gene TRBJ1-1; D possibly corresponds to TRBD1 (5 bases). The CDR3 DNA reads TGTGCCAGCAGTCCGGACACCTGGAACACTGAAGCTTTCTTT. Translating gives CASSPDTWNTEAFF.